Shown below are 10 T cell receptor beta chains from a single sample sequenced in a study of Ad26.COV2.S vaccination and SARS-CoV-2 variants. The treatment denotes: approximately 18 received Ad26.COV2.S at low or high dose, single or two shots; a few received placebo; per-sample allocation not given. Collection of samples fell on day 63 after the first vaccine or placebo injection. Profiled with immunoSEQ multiplex PCR; TCRdb holds only in-frame clones, not every one. The sample has 350,000 to 400,000 clones; 88% are singletons. This sample comprised peripheral blood, obtained in a trial of Ad26.COV2.S vaccine versus placebo. The receptors stem from a person aged 18-60 years who received the Ad26.COV2.S COVID-19 vaccine or a placebo.

In its sample, this clone was seen a few times. The chain carries TRBV2 and TRBJ1-2, with D possibly being TRBD1 (6 bases). V lost 3 bases to trimming and J lost 4 bases, with 12 bases between them. This CDR3 has 14 amino acids. The germline CDR1 and CDR2 sequences are SNHLY and FYNNEI. The CDR3 is CASSEHRVGYGYTF. In DNA, the CDR3 is TGTGCCAGCAGTGAGCACAGGGTGGGCTATGGCTACACCTTC.

This chain uses TRBV5-1 with TRBJ1-1, with TRBD1 matching over 8 bases. The CDR3 runs to 15 residues. The V gene end was trimmed by 0 bases and the J gene end by 5 bases; junction bases not matched to a gene: 6. CDR1 is SGHRS and CDR2 is YFSETQ in the germline V gene. The CDR3: CASSLVGQGGTEAFF. The CDR3 DNA sequence: TGCGCCAGCAGCTTGGTCGGACAGGGAGGAACTGAAGCTTTCTTT. Looking up the rest from reference TRBV5-1 and TRBJ1-1 gives the full variable domain: KAGVTQTPRYLIKTRGQQVTLSCSPISGHRSVSWYQQTPGQGLQFLFEYFSETQRNKGNFPGRFSGRQFSNSRSEMNVSTLELGDSALYLCASSLVGQGGTEAFFGQGTRLTVV.

CDR3 in amino acids: CASSLAHIGLGTGELFF. CDR3 in DNA: TGTGCCAGCAGCTTAGCGCATATAGGGTTGGGCACCGGGGAGCTGTTTTTT. This rearrangement joins TRBV7-8 to TRBJ2-2, with no clear D. Germline loops: CDR1 SGHVS, CDR2 FQNEAQ. Deletions cut 0 bases from V and 4 bases from J, with 15 bases between. The CDR3 sequence is 17 residues long.

The V and J genes are TRBV7-9 and TRBJ1-2, with D possibly matching TRBD1 (5 bases). Germline CDR1 and CDR2: SEHNR and FQNEAQ (reference sequence). CDR3 length equals 13 residues. Trimming left V 6 bases short and J 2 bases short, with 10 bases between. The CDR3, as DNA: TGTGCCAGCAGGCGGGACCCAAACTATGGCTACACCTTC. Translation gives CASRRDPNYGYTF.

This rearrangement joins TRBV4-1 to TRBJ1-1; a possible D gene is TRBD1 (5 bases). CDR3 length: 17 amino acids. Trimming pared 1 base from V and 1 base from J, leaving 16 bases between. Germline assignment: CDR1 MGHRA and CDR2 YSYEKL. The CDR3 region has the DNA TGCGCCAGCAGCCAAGTTTTTAGACAGCGCCCGAACACTGAAGCTTTCTTT. Translated: CASSQVFRQRPNTEAFF.

This chain connects TRBV7-2 to TRBJ2-3; possibly TRBD2 for D (5 bases). The CDR3 runs to 15 residues. Trimming left V 4 bases short and J 6 bases short, with 17 bases between. CDR1 SGHTA and CDR2 FQGNSA come from the germline V gene. This CDR3 is CASSSQSVRGDTQYF. The DNA of the CDR3 is TGTGCCAGCAGCTCCCAAAGTGTTCGAGGGGATACGCAGTATTTT.

The chain combines TRBV12-3 or TRBV12-4 with TRBJ1-6; D uncertain. V was clipped by 6 bases and J by 8 bases, with 8 bases between them. CDR3 size: 12 residues. The CDR3 nucleotides read TGTGCCAGCAGCATGAGTCATTCACCCCTCCACTTT. This encodes CASSMSHSPLHF.

The chain employs TRBV18 and TRBJ2-1; D could derive from TRBD1 or TRBD2 (5 bases each). CDR3 size: 15 residues. CDR1 is KGHSH and CDR2 is LQKENI in the germline V gene. Trimming removed 2 bases at V and 4 bases at J, with 12 bases between. The CDR3 nucleotides read TGTGCCAGCTCACCAGGGACGTCAGATTACAATGAGCAGTTCTTC. This encodes CASSPGTSDYNEQFF.

The chain joins TRBV11-2 to TRBJ2-6, with 8 positions matching TRBD2. The CDR3 length is 18 residues. Germline V gives CDR1 SGHAT, CDR2 FQNNGV. With V trimmed by 7 bases and J by 0 bases, 11 bases remained unmatched. This CDR3 is CASNRMSGGYSGANVLTF. The CDR3 region has the DNA TGTGCCAGCAATAGGATGAGCGGGGGTTACTCTGGGGCCAACGTCCTGACTTTC.

V is TRBV18 and J is TRBJ1-2; no reliable D call. Germline V gene lookup returns CDR1 KGHSH and CDR2 LQKENI. With 4 bases removed from V and 0 bases from J, the gap between germline ends came to 6 bases. The CDR3 loop spans 13 amino acids. CDR3 region: CASSQETNYGYTF. In nucleotides, the CDR3 is TGTGCCAGCTCACAGGAAACTAACTATGGCTACACCTTC.